One sample yielded the 23 T cell receptor beta chains listed below, sequenced in a study of T cell repertoires in cytomegalovirus infection. TCRdb re-analysed the reads in MiXCR, keeping a single row per CDR3 protein. The table shows fewer than 200,000 distinct CDR3 sequences, with about a tenth occurring only once. Material for sequencing was PBMCs. The receptors shown here come from a human donor in good health (CMV status not recorded). Some clones in this sample may be carry-over from other donors' samples.

The chain couples TRBV14 to TRBJ1-1; D is uncertain. V lost 2 bases and J lost 2, with 9 bases in between. Germline CDR1 SGHDN, CDR2 FVKESK. The CDR3 is 14 amino acids. CDR3 sequence: CASSQWTVNTEAFF. In DNA form, the CDR3 reads TGTGCCAGCAGCCAATGGACCGTAAACACTGAAGCTTTCTTT. Full variable domain (remainder filled in from reference TRBV14 and TRBJ1-1): EAGVTQFPSHSVIEKGQTVTLRCDPISGHDNLYWYRRVMGKEIKFLLHFVKESKQDESGMPNNRFLAERTGGTYSTLKVQPAELEDSGVYFCASSQWTVNTEAFFGQGTRLTVV.

This clonotype has only a few counts. The J gene is TRBJ1-1, the V gene TRBV20-1, with a weak D call TRBD1 (6 bases). Germline V lookup: CDR1 DFQATT, CDR2 SNEGSKA (reference sequence). This CDR3 is built from 13 residues. Trimming shortened V by 3 bases and J by 3 bases, and 11 bases separated the two germline ends. As DNA, the CDR3 is TGCAGTGCTAGGGGTCAGGGGTACACTGAAGCTTTCTTT. Translation: CSARGQGYTEAFF.

The V and J genes are TRBV6-2 or TRBV6-3 and TRBJ2-7; 9 nucleotides match TRBD2. V shed 7 bases and J 0 bases; nucleotides not matched to a gene: 13. The CDR3 runs 17 residues. Germline values: CDR1 MNHEY, CDR2 SVGEGT. The CDR3 DNA follows: TGTGCCAGCACTGGATTCGCGCGGGAGGGGCACTCCTACGAGCAGTACTTC. It yields the protein CASTGFAREGHSYEQYF.

The chain couples TRBV2 to TRBJ2-3; D gene uncertain. CDR3 length equals 16 residues. V was shortened by 3 bases and J by 5 bases, with 18 bases between the two germline ends. Germline CDR1 and CDR2: SNHLY and FYNNEI. The DNA of the CDR3 is TGTGCCAGCAGTGATGCTGGAAAAAAACCCGTAGATACGCAGTATTTT. Residues: CASSDAGKKPVDTQYF.

This clonotype was detected ten times or more. The rearrangement links TRBV2 to TRBJ1-4, with 8 bases aligning to TRBD1. Germline CDR1 is SNHLY and CDR2 is FYNNEI. The length of the CDR3 is 13 residues. V shed 7 bases and J 7 bases; nucleotides not matched to a gene: 5. CDR3: CASNRDRGEKLFF. In nucleotides, the CDR3 is TGTGCCAGCAATCGAGACAGGGGTGAAAAACTGTTTTTT. Complete variable domain (other parts from reference TRBV2 and TRBJ1-4): EPEVTQTPSHQVTQMGQEVILRCVPISNHLYFYWYRQILGQKVEFLVSFYNNEISEKSEIFDDQFSVERPDGSNFTLKIRSTKLEDSAMYFCASNRDRGEKLFFGSGTQLSVL.

This clonotype was seen repeatedly, ten times or more. V gene TRBV7-8 combines with J gene TRBJ1-5; 10 bases match TRBD1. Trimming took 3 bases from V and 6 from J; bases not matched to a gene: 11. CDR3 length: 17 amino acids. Germline V gives CDR1 SGHVS, CDR2 FQNEAQ. DNA for the CDR3: TGTGCCAGCAGCTTGGCCGGGACAGGGGTCCTCACTCAGCCCCAGCATTTT. This gives the protein CASSLAGTGVLTQPQHF.

This clonotype was detected only once. V is TRBV11-1 and J is TRBJ1-2; TRBD1 matches at 8 bases. Germline CDR1 SGHAT, CDR2 FQDESV (reference sequence). V dropped 1 base and J dropped 13; count of bases not matched to a gene: 11. The CDR3 length is 14 residues. CDR3 in DNA: TGTGCCAGCAGCTTAGGGGCCGGGACAGGAGTCTGCACCTTC. Translating gives CASSLGAGTGVCTF.

The chain links TRBV28 to TRBJ1-5, with D maybe TRBD1 (5 bases). This CDR3 has 15 amino acids. Deletions cut 2 bases from V and 4 bases from J, with 12 bases between. Germline CDR1 and CDR2: MDHEN and SYDVKM. The CDR3 sequence is CASSLTQRGNQPQHF. The CDR3 nucleotides read TGTGCCAGCAGTTTAACGCAGCGGGGGAATCAGCCCCAGCATTTT.

The V call is TRBV10-2, the J call TRBJ1-5, with 7 bases aligning to TRBD1. After removal of 4 bases from V and 5 bases from J, the junction contained 8 bases not matched to a gene. The CDR3 totals 15 residues. The V gene's germline CDR1 is WSHSY and CDR2 SAAADI. The CDR3 DNA follows: TGCGCCAGCAGTGGAACTGACAGGGTAGATCAGCCCCAGCATTTT. It is translated as CASSGTDRVDQPQHF.

Notes on this clonotype: Being one base from a much bigger clone, this may be a read error. The gene calls are TRBV7-3 and TRBJ2-2; 7 bases map to TRBD2. J lost 7 bases, V lost 3 bases, and 5 bases had no gene match. The CDR3 runs 14 residues. Germline lookup yields CDR1 SGHTA and CDR2 FQGTGA. The CDR3 DNA sequence: TGTGCCAGCAGCTTTGGGGCTAGCGGCGGGGAGCTGTTTTTT. Its translation: CASSFGASGGELFF.

With respect to this clonotype: The junction shows a germline mismatch at one end, possibly a read error. This chain uses TRBV20-1 with TRBJ1-5; 9 bases line up with TRBD1. From germline, CDR1 is DFQATT and CDR2 SNEGSKA (reference sequence). This CDR3 spans 14 amino acids. CDR3 amino acids: CSASSGTGNRPQHF. CDR3 in DNA: TGCAGTGCTTCGAGCGGGACAGGGAATCGGCCCCAGCATTTT.

This clonotype was found a few times. V and J are TRBV15 and TRBJ2-5, with 7 nucleotides matching TRBD2. With V trimmed by 0 bases and J by 0 bases, 7 bases remained unmatched. The CDR3 extends over 17 amino acids. Germline V gene lookup returns CDR1 LNHNV and CDR2 YYDKDF (reference sequence). CDR3: CATSRDLLAAYQETQYF. CDR3 nucleotides: TGTGCCACCAGCAGAGATCTCCTAGCGGCGTACCAAGAGACCCAGTACTTC.

This clonotype was observed at least ten times. The chain carries TRBV6-2 or TRBV6-3 and TRBJ2-5, with no clear D. The germline V and J ends were trimmed by 0 bases and 5 bases, with 10 bases remaining between them. The germline V gene encodes CDR1 MNHEY and CDR2 SVGEGT. There are 14 residues in the CDR3. The CDR3 region is CASSYSLEVETQYF. CDR3 DNA: TGTGCCAGCAGTTACTCTTTAGAAGTTGAGACCCAGTACTTC.

This clonotype showed up just a few times. The gene calls are TRBV5-8 and TRBJ2-7, with TRBD1 matching over 7 bases. The CDR3 extends over 16 amino acids. In germline, CDR1 is SGHTS, CDR2 YDEGEE. The V segment lost 4 bases and the J segment 0 bases; nucleotides outside the gene matches: 10. The CDR3 is CASSATGTESSYEQYF. CDR3 DNA: TGTGCCAGCAGCGCTACCGGGACAGAGAGCTCCTACGAGCAGTACTTC. Filled out from reference TRBV5-8 and TRBJ2-7, the complete variable domain reads EAGVTQSPTHLIKTRGQQATLRCSPISGHTSVYWYQQALGLGLQFLLWYDEGEERNRGNFPPRFSGRQFPNYSSELNVNALELEDSALYLCASSATGTESSYEQYFGPGTRLTVT.

This clonotype occurred many times. The chain has TRBV6-2 or TRBV6-3 and TRBJ2-7; 9 nucleotides agree with TRBD1. Germline V gene lookup returns CDR1 MNHEY and CDR2 SVGEGT. The CDR3 is 16 residues long. The J segment lost 3 bases and the V segment lost 5 bases, leaving 11 bases of the junction unmatched. CDR3 in amino acids: CASSQYRGQSLYEQYF. DNA of the CDR3: TGTGCCAGCAGTCAATACAGGGGGCAATCCCTCTACGAGCAGTACTTC.

This clonotype has just a few counts. V usage is TRBV7-9 and J usage is TRBJ2-2, with a tentative D call TRBD1 (5 bases). Germline V gene lookup returns CDR1 SEHNR and CDR2 FQNEAQ (reference sequence). The CDR3 has 16 residues. Trimming left V 5 bases short and J 4 bases short, with 17 bases between. The CDR3 sequence is CASSTNSKGRTGELFF. Here the CDR3 DNA reads TGTGCCAGCAGCACTAATTCAAAGGGGCGCACCGGGGAGCTGTTTTTT.

This clonotype has at least ten counts. The chain employs TRBV11-3 and TRBJ2-1; 7 bases fit TRBD2. This CDR3 has 15 residues. Trimming at V came to 0 bases and at J to 3 bases, leaving 2 bases not matched to a gene. CDR1 and CDR2 (germline): SGHNT, YENEEA. The CDR3 DNA reads TGTGCCAGCAGCTTAGACGGGAGGCTCTACAATGAGCAGTTCTTC. Amino acid sequence: CASSLDGRLYNEQFF.

The chain employs TRBV30 and TRBJ1-5; TRBD1 might be the D (6 bases). Looked up from germline, CDR1 is GTSNPN and CDR2 is SVGIG (reference sequence). This CDR3 is built from 14 residues. Deletions cut 5 bases from V and 4 bases from J, with 15 bases between. The CDR3 is CAWATGSANQPQHF. The CDR3 DNA is TGTGCCTGGGCTACAGGGAGCGCTAATCAGCCCCAGCATTTT.

There are a few counts of this clonotype. The chain's CDR3 is CASSHEGRLTEAFF. The CDR3 nucleotides are TGTGCCAGCAGCCATGAGGGAAGGCTCACTGAAGCTTTCTTT. The J gene is TRBJ1-1, the V gene TRBV14; D not certain. This CDR3 contains 14 residues. V lost 3 bases and J lost 4, with 12 bases in between. Germline CDR1 reads SGHDN; CDR2 reads FVKESK.

This clonotype was seen ten or more times. The chain uses TRBV25-1 and TRBJ1-2, with D possibly matching TRBD1 (5 bases). The germline V and J ends were trimmed by 2 bases and 6 bases, with 19 bases remaining between them. CDR1 MGHDK and CDR2 SYGVNS come from the germline V gene. The CDR3 runs to 16 residues. This chain's CDR3 is CASSESPGPRGDGYTF. The CDR3 DNA reads as TGTGCCAGCAGTGAAAGTCCCGGGCCTCGAGGGGATGGCTACACCTTC.

In its sample, this clonotype was seen a few times. The chain links TRBV12-3 or TRBV12-4 to TRBJ2-1; TRBD1 matches at 7 bases. V lost 5 bases to trimming and J lost 1 base; unmatched junction nucleotides: 5. The CDR3 spans 15 residues. This chain's CDR3 is CASSNDRVSYNEQFF. DNA of the CDR3: TGTGCCAGCAGTAACGACAGGGTTTCCTACAATGAGCAGTTCTTC.

This clonotype was observed at least ten times. The V gene is TRBV7-2, the J gene TRBJ2-5, with 8 nucleotides matching TRBD1. The CDR3 is 16 amino acids. From germline, CDR1 is SGHTA and CDR2 FQGNSA. J gave up 3 bases and V 1 base, and 7 bases lay outside the gene matches. CDR3 sequence reads: CASSLGSRQGKETQYF. Written as DNA, the CDR3 is TGTGCCAGCAGCTTAGGGTCTAGACAGGGGAAAGAGACCCAGTACTTC. Combining the CDR3 with reference TRBV7-2 and TRBJ2-5 gives the whole variable domain GAGVSQSPSNKVTEKGKDVELRCDPISGHTALYWYRQSLGQGLEFLIYFQGNSAPDKSGLPSDRFSAERTGGSVSTLTIQRTQQEDSAVYLCASSLGSRQGKETQYFGPGTRLLVL.

This clonotype appeared many times. This chain connects TRBV11-2 to TRBJ2-5, with 13 bases lining up with TRBD2. The V gene's germline CDR1 is SGHAT and CDR2 FQNNGV. This CDR3 spans 16 amino acids. Trimming cost V 5 bases and J 4 bases; bases outside gene matches: 7. CDR3 DNA sequence: TGTGCCAGCAGCCCAGGACTAGCGGGAGTTTCAGAGACCCAGTACTTC. As protein: CASSPGLAGVSETQYF.